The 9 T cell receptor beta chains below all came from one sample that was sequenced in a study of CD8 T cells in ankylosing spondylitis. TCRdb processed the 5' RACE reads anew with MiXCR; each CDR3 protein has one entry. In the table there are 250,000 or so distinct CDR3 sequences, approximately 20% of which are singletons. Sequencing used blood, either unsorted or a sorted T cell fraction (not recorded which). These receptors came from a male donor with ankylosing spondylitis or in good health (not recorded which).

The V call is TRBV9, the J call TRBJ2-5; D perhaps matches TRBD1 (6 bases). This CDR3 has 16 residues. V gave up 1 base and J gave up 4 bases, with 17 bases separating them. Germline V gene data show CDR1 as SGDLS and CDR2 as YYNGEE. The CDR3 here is CASSVNGEGTRETQYF. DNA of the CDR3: TGTGCCAGCAGCGTAAACGGAGAAGGGACAAGAGAGACCCAGTACTTC.

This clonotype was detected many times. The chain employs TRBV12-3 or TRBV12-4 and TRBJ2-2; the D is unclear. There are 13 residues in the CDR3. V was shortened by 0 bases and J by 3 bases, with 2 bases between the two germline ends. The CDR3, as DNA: TGTGCCAGCAGTTTAGCTTACACCGGGGAGCTGTTTTTT. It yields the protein CASSLAYTGELFF.

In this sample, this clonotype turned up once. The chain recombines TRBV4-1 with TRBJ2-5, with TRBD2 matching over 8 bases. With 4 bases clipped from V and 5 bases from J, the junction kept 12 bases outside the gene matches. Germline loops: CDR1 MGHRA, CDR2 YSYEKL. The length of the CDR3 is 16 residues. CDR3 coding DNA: TGCGCCAGCAGCCCCGGACCCAGCGGGAGCGGGGAGACCCAGTACTTC. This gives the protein CASSPGPSGSGETQYF.

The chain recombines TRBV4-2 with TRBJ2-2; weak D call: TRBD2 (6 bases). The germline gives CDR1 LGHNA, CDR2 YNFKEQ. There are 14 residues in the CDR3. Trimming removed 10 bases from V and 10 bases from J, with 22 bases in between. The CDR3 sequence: CATTGTENTKELFF. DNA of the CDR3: TGTGCCACCACCGGGACTGAAAACACCAAGGAGCTGTTTTTT.

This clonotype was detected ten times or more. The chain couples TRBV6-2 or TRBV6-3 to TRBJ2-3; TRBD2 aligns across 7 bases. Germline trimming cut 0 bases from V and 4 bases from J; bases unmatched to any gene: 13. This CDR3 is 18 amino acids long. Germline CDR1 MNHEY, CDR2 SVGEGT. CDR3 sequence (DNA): TGTGCCAGCAGTTACTCGAATAGTGGCGGGAGTCGGCCAGATACGCAGTATTTT. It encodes CASSYSNSGGSRPDTQYF.

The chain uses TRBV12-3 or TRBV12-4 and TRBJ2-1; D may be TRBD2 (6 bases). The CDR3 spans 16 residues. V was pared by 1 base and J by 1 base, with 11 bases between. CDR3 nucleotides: TGTGCCAGCAGTTTAGGGGGGGTTAGGTCCTACAATGAGCAGTTCTTC. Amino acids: CASSLGGVRSYNEQFF.

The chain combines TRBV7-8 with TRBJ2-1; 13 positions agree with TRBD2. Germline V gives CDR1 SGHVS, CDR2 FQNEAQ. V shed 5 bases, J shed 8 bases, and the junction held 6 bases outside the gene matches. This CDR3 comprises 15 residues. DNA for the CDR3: TGTGCCAGCAGCGAACTAGCGGGAGGGCCCGATGAGCAGTTCTTC. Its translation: CASSELAGGPDEQFF.

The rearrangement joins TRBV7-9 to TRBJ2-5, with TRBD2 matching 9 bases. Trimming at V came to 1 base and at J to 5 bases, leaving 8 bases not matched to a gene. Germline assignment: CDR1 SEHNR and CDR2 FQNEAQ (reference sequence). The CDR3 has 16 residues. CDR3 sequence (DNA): TGTGCCAGCAGCTTAGTGGCTAGCGGGATGGGGGAGACCCAGTACTTC. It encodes CASSLVASGMGETQYF.

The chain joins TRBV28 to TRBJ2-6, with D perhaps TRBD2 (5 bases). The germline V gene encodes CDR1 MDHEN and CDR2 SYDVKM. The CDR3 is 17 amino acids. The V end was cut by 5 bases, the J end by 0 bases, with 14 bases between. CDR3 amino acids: CASSGLGQTSGANVLTF. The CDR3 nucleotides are TGTGCCAGCAGTGGACTCGGCCAAACCTCTGGGGCCAACGTCCTGACTTTC. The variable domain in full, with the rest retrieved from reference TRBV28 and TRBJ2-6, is DVKVTQSSRYLVKRTGEKVFLECVQDMDHENMFWYRQDPGLGLRLIYFSYDVKMKEKGDIPEGYSVSREKKERFSLILESASTNQTSMYLCASSGLGQTSGANVLTFGAGSRLTVL.